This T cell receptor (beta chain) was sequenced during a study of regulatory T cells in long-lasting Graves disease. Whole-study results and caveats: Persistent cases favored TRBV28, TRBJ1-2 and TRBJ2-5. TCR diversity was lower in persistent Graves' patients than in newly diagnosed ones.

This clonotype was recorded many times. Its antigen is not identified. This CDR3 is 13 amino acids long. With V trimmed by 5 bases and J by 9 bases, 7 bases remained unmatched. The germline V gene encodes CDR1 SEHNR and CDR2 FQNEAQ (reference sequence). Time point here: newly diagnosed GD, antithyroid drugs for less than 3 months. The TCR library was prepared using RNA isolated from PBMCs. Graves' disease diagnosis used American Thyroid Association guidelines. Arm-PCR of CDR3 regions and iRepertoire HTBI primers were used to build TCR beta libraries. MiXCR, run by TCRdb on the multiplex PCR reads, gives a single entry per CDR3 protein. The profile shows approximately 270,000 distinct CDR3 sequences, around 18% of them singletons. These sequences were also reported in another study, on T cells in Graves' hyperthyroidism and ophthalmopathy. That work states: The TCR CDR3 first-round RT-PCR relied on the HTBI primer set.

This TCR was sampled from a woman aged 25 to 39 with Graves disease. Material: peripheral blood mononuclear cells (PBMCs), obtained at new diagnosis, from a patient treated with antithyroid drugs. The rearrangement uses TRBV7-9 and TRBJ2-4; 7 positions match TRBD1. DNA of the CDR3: TGTGCCAGCAGCCCTCCGGGACAGTTCATTCAGTACTTC. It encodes CASSPPGQFIQYF.